This TCR beta chain was identified during a study of chemoradiotherapy in HPV16-positive cancers. At the level of the study: Candidate HPV-specific clones and shared TCR motifs came from a couple of HPV16-positive patients.

Per the germline V gene, CDR1 is SGDLS and CDR2 is YYNGEE. The CDR3 extends over 16 amino acids. Trimming left V 1 base short and J 0 bases short, with 13 bases between. The protocol was immunoSEQ multiplex PCR, while the TCRdb copy is restricted to in-frame clones and leaves out a portion. The sample lists 9,500 to 15,000 clones; around 85% were seen once. The rearrangement uses TRBV9 and TRBJ1-2, with D possibly being TRBD1 (5 bases). This receptor was obtained from a human donor with HPV-associated anogenital cancer. The sample in question was blood, obtained from a patient who underwent chemoradiotherapy. The CDR3 nucleotides are TGTGCCAGCAGCGTATTCGACAGACCCTCTAACTATGGCTACACCTTC. It yields the protein CASSVFDRPSNYGYTF.